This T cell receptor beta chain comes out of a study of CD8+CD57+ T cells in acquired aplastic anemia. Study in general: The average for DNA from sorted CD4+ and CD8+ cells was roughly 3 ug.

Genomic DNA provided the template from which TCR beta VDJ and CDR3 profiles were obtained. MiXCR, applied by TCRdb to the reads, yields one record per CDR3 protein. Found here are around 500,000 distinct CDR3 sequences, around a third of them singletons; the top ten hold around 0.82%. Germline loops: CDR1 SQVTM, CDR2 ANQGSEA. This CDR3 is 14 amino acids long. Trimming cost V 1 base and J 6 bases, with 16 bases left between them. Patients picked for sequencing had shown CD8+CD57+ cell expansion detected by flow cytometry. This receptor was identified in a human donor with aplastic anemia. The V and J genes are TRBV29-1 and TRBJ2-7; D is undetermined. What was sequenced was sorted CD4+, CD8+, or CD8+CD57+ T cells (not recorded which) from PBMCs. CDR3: CSVEVSGLVGEQYF. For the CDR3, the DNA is TGCAGCGTTGAAGTCTCGGGCTTGGTTGGCGAGCAGTACTTC.